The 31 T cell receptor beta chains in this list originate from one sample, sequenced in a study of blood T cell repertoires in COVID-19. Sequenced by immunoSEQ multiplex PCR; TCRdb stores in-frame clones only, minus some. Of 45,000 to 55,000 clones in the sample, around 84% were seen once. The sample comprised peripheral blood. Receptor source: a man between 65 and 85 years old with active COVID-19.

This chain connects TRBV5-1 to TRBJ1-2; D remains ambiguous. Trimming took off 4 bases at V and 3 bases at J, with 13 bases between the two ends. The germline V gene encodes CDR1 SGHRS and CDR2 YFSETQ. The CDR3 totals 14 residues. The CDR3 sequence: CASSQMTPDYGYTF. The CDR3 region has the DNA TGCGCCAGCAGCCAGATGACACCGGACTATGGCTACACCTTC.

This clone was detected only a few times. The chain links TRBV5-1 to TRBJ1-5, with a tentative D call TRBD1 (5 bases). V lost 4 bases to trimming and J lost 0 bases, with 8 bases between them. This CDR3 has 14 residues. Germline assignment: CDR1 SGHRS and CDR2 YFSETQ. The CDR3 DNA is TGCGCCAGCAGCCCGACAGCTAGCAATCAGCCCCAGCATTTT. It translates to CASSPTASNQPQHF.

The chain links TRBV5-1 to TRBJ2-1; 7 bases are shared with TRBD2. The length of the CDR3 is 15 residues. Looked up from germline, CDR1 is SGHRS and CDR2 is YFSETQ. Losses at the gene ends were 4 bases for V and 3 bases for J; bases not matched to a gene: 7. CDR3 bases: TGCGCCAGCAGCCTCGCGGGGGACCTCTACAATGAGCAGTTCTTC. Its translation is CASSLAGDLYNEQFF.

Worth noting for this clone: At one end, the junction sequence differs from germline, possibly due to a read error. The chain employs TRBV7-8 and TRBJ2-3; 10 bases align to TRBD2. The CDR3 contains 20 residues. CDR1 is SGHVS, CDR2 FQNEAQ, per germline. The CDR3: CASNLEVLAGVTTPTDTQYF. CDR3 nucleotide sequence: TGTGCCAGCAACTTAGAAGTCCTAGCGGGGGTCACCACCCCCACAGATACGCAGTATTTT.

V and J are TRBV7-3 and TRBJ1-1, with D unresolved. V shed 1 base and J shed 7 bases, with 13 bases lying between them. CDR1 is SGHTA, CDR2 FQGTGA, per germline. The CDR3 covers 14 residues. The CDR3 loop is CASSLSGVRGEAFF. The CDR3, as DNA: TGTGCCAGCAGCTTAAGTGGTGTCCGAGGTGAAGCTTTCTTT.

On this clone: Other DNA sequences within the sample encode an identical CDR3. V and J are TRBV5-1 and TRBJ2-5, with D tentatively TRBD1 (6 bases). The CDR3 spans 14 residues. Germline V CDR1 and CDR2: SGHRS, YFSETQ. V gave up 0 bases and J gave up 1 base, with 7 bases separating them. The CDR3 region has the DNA TGCGCCAGCAGCTTGGGGACAGTCCAAGAGACCCAGTACTTC. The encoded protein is CASSLGTVQETQYF.

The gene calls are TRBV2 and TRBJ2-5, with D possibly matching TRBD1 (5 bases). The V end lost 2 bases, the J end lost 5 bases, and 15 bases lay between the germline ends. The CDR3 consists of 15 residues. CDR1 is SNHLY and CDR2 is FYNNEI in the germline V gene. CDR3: CASSEQGALGETQYF. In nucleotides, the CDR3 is TGTGCCAGCAGTGAACAAGGGGCATTAGGGGAGACCCAGTACTTC.

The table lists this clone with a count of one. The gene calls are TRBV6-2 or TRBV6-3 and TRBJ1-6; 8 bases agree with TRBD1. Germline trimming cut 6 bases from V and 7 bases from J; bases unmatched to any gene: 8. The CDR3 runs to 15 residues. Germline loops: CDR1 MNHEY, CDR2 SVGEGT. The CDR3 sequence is CASSDRTGSNSPLHF. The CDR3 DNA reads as TGTGCCAGCAGCGATCGGACAGGGAGCAATTCACCCCTCCACTTT.

The CDR3 sequence is CASSFLIDGYTF. CDR3 in DNA: TGTGCCAGCAGTTTTCTTATAGATGGCTACACCTTC. This sequence joins TRBV12-3 or TRBV12-4 and TRBJ1-2; D unresolved. Trimming took 3 bases from V and 6 from J, leaving 8 bases between them. The CDR3 runs to 12 residues.

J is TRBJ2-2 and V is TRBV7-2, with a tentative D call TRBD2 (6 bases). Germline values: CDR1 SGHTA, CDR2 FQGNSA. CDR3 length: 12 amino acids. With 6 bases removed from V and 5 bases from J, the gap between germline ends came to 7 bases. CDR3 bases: TGTGCCAGCAGGACTAGAACCGGGGAGCTGTTTTTT. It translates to CASRTRTGELFF.

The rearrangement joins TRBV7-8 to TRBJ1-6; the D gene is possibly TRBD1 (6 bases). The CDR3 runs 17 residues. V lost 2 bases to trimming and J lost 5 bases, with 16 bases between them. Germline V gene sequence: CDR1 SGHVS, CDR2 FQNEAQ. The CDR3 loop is CASSLLGGAYDNSPLHF. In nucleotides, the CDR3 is TGTGCCAGCAGCTTACTGGGGGGGGCGTATGATAATTCACCCCTCCACTTT.

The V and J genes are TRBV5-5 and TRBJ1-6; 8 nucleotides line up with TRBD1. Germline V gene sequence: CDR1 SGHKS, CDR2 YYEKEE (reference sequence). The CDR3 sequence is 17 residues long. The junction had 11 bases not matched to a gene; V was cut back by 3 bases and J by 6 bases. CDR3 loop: CASSWSQGDSFNSPLHF. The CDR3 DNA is TGTGCCAGCAGCTGGTCACAGGGGGATTCGTTTAATTCACCCCTCCACTTT. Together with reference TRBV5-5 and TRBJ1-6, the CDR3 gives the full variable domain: DAGVTQSPTHLIKTRGQQVTLRCSPISGHKSVSWYQQVLGQGPQFIFQYYEKEERGRGNFPDRFSARQFPNYSSELNVNALLLGDSALYLCASSWSQGDSFNSPLHFGNGTRLTVT.

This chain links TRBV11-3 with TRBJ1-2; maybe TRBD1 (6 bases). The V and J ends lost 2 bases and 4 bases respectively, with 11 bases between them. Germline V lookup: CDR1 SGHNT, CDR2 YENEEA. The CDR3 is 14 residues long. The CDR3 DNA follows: TGTGCCAGCAGCTTATCGGACAGCGCCTATGGCTACACCTTC. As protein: CASSLSDSAYGYTF.

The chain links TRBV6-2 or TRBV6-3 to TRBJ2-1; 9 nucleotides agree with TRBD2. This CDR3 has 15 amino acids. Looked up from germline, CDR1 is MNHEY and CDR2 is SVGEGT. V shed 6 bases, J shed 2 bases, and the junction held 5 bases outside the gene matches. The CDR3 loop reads CASSLASGAYNEQFF. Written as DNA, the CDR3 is TGTGCCAGCAGCCTAGCTAGCGGGGCCTACAATGAGCAGTTCTTC.

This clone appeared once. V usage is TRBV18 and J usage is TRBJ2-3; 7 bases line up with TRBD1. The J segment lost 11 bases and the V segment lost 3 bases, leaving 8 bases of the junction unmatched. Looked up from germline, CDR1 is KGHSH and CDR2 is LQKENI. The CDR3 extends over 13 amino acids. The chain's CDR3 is CASSPAPGGWQYF. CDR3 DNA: TGTGCCAGCTCACCCGCTCCAGGGGGTTGGCAGTATTTT.

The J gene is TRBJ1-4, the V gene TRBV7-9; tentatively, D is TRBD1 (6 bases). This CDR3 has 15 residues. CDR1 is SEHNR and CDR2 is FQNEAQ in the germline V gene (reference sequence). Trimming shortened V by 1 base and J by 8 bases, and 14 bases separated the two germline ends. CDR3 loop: CASSLERGSGEKLFF. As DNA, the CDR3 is TGTGCCAGCAGCTTAGAAAGGGGGTCAGGAGAAAAACTGTTTTTT. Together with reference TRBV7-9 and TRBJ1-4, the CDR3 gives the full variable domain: DTGVSQNPRHKITKRGQNVTFRCDPISEHNRLYWYRQTLGQGPEFLTYFQNEAQLEKSRLLSDRFSAERPKGSFSTLEIQRTEQGDSAMYLCASSLERGSGEKLFFGSGTQLSVL.

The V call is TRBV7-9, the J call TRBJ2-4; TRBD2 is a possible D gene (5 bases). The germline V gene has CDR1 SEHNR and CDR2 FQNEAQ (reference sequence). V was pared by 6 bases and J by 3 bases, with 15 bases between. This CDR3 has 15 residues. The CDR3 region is CASSDGWAGKNIQYF. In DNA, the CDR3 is TGTGCCAGCAGTGACGGATGGGCGGGCAAAAACATTCAGTACTTC.

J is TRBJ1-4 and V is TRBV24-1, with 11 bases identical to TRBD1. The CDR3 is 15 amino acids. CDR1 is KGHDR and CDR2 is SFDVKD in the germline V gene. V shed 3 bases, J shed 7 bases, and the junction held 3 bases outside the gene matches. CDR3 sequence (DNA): TGTGCCACCAGTGATCCAGGGACAGGGGGTGAAAAACTGTTTTTT. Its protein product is CATSDPGTGGEKLFF.

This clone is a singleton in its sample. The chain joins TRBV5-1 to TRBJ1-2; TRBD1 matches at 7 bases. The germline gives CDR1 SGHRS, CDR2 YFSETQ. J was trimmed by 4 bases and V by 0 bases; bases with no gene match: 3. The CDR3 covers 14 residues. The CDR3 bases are TGCGCCAGCAGCTTGGGACAGGGAGTCTATGGCTACACCTTC. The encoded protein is CASSLGQGVYGYTF.

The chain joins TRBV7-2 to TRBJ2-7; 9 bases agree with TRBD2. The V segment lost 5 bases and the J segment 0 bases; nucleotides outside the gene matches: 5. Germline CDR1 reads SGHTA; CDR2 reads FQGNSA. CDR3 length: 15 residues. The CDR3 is CASSALAGSSYEQYF. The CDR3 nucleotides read TGTGCCAGCAGCGCCCTAGCGGGGAGCTCCTACGAGCAGTACTTC.

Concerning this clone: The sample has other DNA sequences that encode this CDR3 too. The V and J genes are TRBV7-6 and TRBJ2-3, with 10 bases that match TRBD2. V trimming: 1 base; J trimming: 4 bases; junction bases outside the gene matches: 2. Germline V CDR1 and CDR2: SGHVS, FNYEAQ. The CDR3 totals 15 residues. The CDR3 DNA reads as TGTGCCAGCAGCTTAGTAGCGGGGGGACCAGATACGCAGTATTTT. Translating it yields CASSLVAGGPDTQYF.

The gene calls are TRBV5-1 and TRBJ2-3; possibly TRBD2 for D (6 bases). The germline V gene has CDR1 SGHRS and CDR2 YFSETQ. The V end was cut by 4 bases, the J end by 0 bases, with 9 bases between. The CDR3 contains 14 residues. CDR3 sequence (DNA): TGCGCCAGCAGCCCGGGGAGGAGCACAGATACGCAGTATTTT. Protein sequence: CASSPGRSTDTQYF.

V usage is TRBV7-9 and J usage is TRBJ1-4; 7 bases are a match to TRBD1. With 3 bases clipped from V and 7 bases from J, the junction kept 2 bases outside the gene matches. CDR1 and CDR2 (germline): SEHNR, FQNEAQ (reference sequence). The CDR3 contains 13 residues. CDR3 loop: CASSLTGTEKLFF. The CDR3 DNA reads TGTGCCAGCAGCTTGACAGGGACTGAAAAACTGTTTTTT. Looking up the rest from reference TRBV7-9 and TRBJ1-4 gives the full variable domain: DTGVSQNPRHKITKRGQNVTFRCDPISEHNRLYWYRQTLGQGPEFLTYFQNEAQLEKSRLLSDRFSAERPKGSFSTLEIQRTEQGDSAMYLCASSLTGTEKLFFGSGTQLSVL.

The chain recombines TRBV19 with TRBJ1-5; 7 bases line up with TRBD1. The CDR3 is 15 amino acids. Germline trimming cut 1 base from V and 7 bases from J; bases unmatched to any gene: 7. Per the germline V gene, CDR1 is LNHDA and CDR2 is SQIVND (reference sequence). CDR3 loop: CASSIAVDRQQPQHF. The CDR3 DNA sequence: TGTGCCAGTAGTATAGCTGTGGACAGGCAGCAGCCCCAGCATTTT.

As DNA, the CDR3 is TGTGCCAGCAGCGCTGGACAGGGGCCGAACACTGAAGCTTTCTTT. It yields the protein CASSAGQGPNTEAFF. This chain connects TRBV7-3 to TRBJ1-1; TRBD1 aligns across 9 bases. The J segment lost 1 base and the V segment lost 5 bases, leaving 5 bases of the junction unmatched. The CDR3 is 15 residues long. Germline lookup yields CDR1 SGHTA and CDR2 FQGTGA.

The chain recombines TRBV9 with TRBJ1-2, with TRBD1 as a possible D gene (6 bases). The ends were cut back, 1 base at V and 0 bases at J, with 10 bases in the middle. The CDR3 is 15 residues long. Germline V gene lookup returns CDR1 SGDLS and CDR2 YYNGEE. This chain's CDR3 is CASSVSYRANYGYTF. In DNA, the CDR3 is TGTGCCAGCAGCGTATCCTACAGGGCTAACTATGGCTACACCTTC.

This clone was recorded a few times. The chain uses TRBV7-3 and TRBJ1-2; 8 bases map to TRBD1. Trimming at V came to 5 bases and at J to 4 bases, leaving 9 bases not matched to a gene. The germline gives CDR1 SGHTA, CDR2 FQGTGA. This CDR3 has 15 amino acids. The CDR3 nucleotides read TGTGCCAGCAGCCCGACAGGGGAGATGGGCTATGGCTACACCTTC. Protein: CASSPTGEMGYGYTF. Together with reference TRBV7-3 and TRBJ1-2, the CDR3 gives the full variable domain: GAGVSQTPSNKVTEKGKYVELRCDPISGHTALYWYRQSLGQGPEFLIYFQGTGAADDSGLPNDRFFAVRPEGSVSTLKIQRTERGDSAVYLCASSPTGEMGYGYTFGSGTRLTVV.

The CDR3 reads CASSLGGTGELFF. Here the CDR3 DNA reads TGTGCCAGCAGCTTGGGGGGAACCGGGGAGCTGTTTTTT. The chain recombines TRBV7-2 with TRBJ2-2; D perhaps matches TRBD2 (6 bases). The CDR3 is made up of 13 amino acids. Germline V lookup: CDR1 SGHTA, CDR2 FQGNSA. Trimming took off 3 bases at V and 5 bases at J, with 7 bases between the two ends.

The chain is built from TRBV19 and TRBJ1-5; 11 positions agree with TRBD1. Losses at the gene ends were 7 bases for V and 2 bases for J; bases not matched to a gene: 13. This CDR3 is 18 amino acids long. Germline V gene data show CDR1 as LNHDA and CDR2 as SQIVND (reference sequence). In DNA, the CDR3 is TGTGCCAGTACCCCAACCGGGACAGGGGGACGCGGCAATCAGCCCCAGCATTTT. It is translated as CASTPTGTGGRGNQPQHF.

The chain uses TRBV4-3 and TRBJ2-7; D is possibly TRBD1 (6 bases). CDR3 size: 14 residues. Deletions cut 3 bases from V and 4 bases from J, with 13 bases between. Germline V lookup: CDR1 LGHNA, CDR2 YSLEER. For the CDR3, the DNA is TGCGCCAGCAGCCAGCAGACAGGTCCTTACGAGCAGTACTTC. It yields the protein CASSQQTGPYEQYF.

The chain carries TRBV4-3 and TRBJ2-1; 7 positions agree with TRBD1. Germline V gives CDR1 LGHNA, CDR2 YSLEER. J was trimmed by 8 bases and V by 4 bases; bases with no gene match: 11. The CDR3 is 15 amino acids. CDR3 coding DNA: TGCGCCAGCAGCCTAGACAGGGCCCTTGGGGATGAGCAGTTCTTC. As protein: CASSLDRALGDEQFF.